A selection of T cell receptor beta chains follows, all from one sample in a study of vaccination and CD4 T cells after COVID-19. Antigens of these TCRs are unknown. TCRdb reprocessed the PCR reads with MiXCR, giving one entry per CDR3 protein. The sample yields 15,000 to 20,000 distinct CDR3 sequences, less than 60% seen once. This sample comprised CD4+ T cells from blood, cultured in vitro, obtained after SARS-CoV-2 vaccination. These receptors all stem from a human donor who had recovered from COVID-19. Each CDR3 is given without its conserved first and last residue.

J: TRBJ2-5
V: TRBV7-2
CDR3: ASSFDPQETQY

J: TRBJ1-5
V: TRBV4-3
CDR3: ASSQDYPDQPQH

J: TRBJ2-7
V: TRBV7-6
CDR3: ASSLASVSYEQY

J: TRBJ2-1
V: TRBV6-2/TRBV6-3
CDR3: ASSSFGGAGYNEQF

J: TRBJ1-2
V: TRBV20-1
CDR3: SATGTVYGYT

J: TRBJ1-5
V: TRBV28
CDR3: ASSLNGARAQH

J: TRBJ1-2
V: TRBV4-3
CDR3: ASSRGEGNYGYT

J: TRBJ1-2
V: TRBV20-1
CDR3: SARRDGAHGYT

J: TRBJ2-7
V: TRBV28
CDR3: ASRQVSYEQY

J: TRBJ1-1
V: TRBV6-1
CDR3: ASIDESGTGNTEAF

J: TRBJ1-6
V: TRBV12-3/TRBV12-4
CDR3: ASSPVRNSPLH

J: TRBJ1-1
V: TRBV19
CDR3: ASTPFGTNTEAF

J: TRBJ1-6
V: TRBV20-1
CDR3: SARGPGQSSSYNSPLH

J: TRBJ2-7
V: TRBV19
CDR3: ASSIQGLVYEQY